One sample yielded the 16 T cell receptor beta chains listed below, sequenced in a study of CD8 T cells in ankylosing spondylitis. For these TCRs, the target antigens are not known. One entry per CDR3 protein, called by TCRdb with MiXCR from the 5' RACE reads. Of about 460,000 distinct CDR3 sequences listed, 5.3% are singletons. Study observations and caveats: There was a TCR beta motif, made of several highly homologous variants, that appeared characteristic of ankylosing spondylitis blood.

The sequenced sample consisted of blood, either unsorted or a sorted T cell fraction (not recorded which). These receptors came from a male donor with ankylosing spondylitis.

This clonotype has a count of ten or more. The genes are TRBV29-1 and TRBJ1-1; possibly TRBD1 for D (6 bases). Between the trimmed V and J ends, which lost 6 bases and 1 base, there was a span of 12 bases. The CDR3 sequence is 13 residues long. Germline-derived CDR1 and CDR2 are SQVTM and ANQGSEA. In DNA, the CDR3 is TGCAGCGTAAAGCGGGACAAGAACACTGAAGCTTTCTTT. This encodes CSVKRDKNTEAFF.

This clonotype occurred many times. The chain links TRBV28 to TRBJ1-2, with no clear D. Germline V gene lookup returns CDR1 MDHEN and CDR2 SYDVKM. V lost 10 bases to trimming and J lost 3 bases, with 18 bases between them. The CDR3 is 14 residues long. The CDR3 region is CAITGGRSYYGYTF. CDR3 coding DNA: TGTGCCATCACCGGTGGCAGGAGCTACTATGGCTACACCTTC.

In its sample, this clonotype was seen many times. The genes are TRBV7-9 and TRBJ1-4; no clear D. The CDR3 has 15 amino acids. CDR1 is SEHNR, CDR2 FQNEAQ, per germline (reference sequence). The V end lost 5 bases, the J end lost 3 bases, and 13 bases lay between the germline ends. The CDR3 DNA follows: TGTGCCAGCAGCCCGATGGGGTTTGCTAATGAAAAACTGTTTTTT. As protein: CASSPMGFANEKLFF.

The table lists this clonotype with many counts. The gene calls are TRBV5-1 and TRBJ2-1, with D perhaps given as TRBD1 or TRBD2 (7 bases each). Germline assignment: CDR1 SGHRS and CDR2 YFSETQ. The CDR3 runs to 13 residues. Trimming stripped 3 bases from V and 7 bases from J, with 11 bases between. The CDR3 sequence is CASSSGGGNEQFF. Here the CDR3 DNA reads TGCGCCAGCAGCTCAGGGGGGGGGAATGAGCAGTTCTTC.

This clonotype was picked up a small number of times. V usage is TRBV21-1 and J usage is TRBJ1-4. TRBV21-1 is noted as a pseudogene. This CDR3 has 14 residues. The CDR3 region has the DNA TGTGCCAGCAACTATAGGGATTTTAATGAAAAACTGTTTTTT. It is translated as CASNYRDFNEKLFF.

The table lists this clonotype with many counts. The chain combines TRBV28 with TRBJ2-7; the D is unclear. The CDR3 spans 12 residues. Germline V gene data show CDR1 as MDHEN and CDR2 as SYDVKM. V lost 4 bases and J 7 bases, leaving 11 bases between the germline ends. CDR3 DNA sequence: TGTGCCAGCAGTTCCCTAAATAGGGAGCAGTACTTC. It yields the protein CASSSLNREQYF.

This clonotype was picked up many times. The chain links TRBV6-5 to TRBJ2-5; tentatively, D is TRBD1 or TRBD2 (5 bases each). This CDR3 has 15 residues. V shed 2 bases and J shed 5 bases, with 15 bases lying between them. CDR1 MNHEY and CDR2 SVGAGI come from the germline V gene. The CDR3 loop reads CASSYGASRGETQYF. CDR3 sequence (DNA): TGTGCCAGCAGTTACGGGGCTAGCCGGGGCGAGACCCAGTACTTC.

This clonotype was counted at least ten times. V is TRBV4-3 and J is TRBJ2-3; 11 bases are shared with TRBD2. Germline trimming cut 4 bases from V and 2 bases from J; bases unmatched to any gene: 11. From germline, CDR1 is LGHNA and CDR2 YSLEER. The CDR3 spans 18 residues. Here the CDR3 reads CASSRGGVAGGTTDTQYF. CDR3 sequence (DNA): TGCGCCAGCAGCCGAGGAGGGGTAGCGGGGGGGACCACAGATACGCAGTATTTT.

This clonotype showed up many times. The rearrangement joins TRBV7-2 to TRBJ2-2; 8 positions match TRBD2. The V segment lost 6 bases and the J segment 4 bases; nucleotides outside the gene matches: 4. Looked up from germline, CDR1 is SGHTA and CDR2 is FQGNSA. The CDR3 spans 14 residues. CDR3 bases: TGTGCCAGCAGTTCTAGCGGGCCCACCGGGGAGCTGTTTTTT. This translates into CASSSSGPTGELFF.

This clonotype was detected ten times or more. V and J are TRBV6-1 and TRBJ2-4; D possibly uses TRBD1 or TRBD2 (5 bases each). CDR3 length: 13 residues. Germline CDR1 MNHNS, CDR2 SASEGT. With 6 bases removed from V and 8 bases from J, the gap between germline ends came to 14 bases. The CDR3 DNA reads TGTGCCAGCAGGCTGGCGCAGGGAGACATTCAGTACTTC. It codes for CASRLAQGDIQYF.

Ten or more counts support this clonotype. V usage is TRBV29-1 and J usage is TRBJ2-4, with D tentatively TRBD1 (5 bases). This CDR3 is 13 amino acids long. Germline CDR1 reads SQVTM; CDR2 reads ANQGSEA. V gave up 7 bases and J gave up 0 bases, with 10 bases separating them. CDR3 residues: CSAEGEAKNIQYF. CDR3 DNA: TGCAGCGCAGAAGGGGAAGCCAAAAACATTCAGTACTTC.

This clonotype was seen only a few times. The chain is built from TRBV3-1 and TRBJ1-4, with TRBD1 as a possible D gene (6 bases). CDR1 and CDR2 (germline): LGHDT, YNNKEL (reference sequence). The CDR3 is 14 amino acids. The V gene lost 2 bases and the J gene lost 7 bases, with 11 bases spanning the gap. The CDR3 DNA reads TGTGCCAGCAGCCAAAAAGGGGGGCGTGAAAAACTGTTTTTT. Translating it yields CASSQKGGREKLFF.

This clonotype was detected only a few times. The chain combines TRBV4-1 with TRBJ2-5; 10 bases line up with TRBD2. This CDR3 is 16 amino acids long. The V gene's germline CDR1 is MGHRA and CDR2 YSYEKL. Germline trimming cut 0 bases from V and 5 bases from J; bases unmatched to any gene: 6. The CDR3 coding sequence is TGCGCCAGCAGCCAAGATCTAGCGGGAGATAGGGAGACCCAGTACTTC. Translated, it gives CASSQDLAGDRETQYF.

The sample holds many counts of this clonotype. The CDR3 bases are TGTGCCAGCAGCTTGGCTCACCGAGGGCGCGGGATCTACGAGCAGTACTTC. Its protein is CASSLAHRGRGIYEQYF. The rearrangement links TRBV5-6 to TRBJ2-7, with a possible D match to TRBD2 (6 bases). Trimming pared 0 bases from V and 3 bases from J, leaving 19 bases between. This CDR3 contains 17 residues. CDR1 and CDR2 from the germline V gene are SGHDT and YYEEEE.

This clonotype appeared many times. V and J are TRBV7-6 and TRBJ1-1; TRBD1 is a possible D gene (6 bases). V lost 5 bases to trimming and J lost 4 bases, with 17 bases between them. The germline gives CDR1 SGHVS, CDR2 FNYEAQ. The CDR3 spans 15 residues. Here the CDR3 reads CASSESWGQATEAFF. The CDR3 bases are TGTGCCAGCAGCGAGAGTTGGGGGCAGGCCACTGAAGCTTTCTTT.

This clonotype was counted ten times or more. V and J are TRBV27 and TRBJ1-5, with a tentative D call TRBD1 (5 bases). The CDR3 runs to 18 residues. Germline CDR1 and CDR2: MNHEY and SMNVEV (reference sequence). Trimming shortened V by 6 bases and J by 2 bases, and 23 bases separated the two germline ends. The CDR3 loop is CASSSYQGVLAGNQPQHF. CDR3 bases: TGTGCCAGCAGCTCTTATCAGGGCGTATTAGCGGGCAATCAGCCCCAGCATTTT.